The 28 T cell receptor beta chains given below trace back to one sample, sequenced in a study of cytomegalovirus exposure and HLA in healthy donors. Only in-frame clones appear in the TCRdb table, and some are missing; sequencing was by immunoSEQ multiplex PCR. The data show 130,000 or so clones, roughly 86% seen once. The specimen was PBMCs. The receptors here all came from a young man in good health and CMV-seronegative.

The J gene is TRBJ2-3, the V gene TRBV29-1, with 9 bases identical to TRBD1. Germline V gene lookup returns CDR1 SQVTM and CDR2 ANQGSEA. This CDR3 is built from 14 residues. V shed 5 bases, J shed 2 bases, and the junction held 5 bases outside the gene matches. As DNA, the CDR3 is TGCAGCGTTCCCCGGGACAGGGTCACAGATACGCAGTATTTT. It is translated as CSVPRDRVTDTQYF.

This clone was observed a single time. This CDR3 is CASTTGGNGYTF. CDR3 sequence (DNA): TGTGCCAGTACTACAGGCGGGAACGGCTACACCTTC. This chain links TRBV19 with TRBJ1-2, with a weak D call TRBD1 (5 bases). The V end was cut by 7 bases, the J end by 8 bases, with 14 bases between. Germline V gene data show CDR1 as LNHDA and CDR2 as SQIVND (reference sequence). CDR3 length equals 12 residues.

The rearrangement joins TRBV25-1 to TRBJ2-5; D gene unclear. Matching the DNA end better, TRBJ2-7 makes the J call doubtful. The germline CDR1 and CDR2 sequences are MGHDK and SYGVNS. This CDR3 comprises 17 residues. CDR3: CASSEYDPDNPSYEQYF. The DNA of the CDR3 is TGTGCCAGCAGTGAATACGATCCAGACAACCCCTCCTACGAGCAGTACTTC.

The chain combines TRBV18 with TRBJ1-5, with 7 bases matching TRBD1. Germline loops: CDR1 KGHSH, CDR2 LQKENI. The V and J ends lost 5 bases and 4 bases, in that order; junction bases with no gene match: 8. The CDR3 has 15 amino acids. CDR3 loop: CASSTRTGPNQPQHF. CDR3 bases: TGTGCCAGCTCAACCCGGACAGGACCAAATCAGCCCCAGCATTTT.

The J gene is TRBJ1-1, the V gene TRBV7-3; TRBD1 is a possible D gene (5 bases). The germline V gene has CDR1 SGHTA and CDR2 FQGTGA. The CDR3 covers 14 residues. V was shortened by 1 base and J by 3 bases, with 9 bases between the two germline ends. In DNA, the CDR3 is TGTGCCAGCAGCTTAAGACCCAGGGACACTGAAGCTTTCTTT. It encodes CASSLRPRDTEAFF.

As to this clone: The junction shows a germline mismatch at one end, possibly a read error. The rearrangement uses TRBV5-4 and TRBJ2-7, with D possibly matching TRBD2 (5 bases). Germline CDR1 is SGHNT and CDR2 is YYREEE (reference sequence). CDR3 length equals 15 residues. CDR3 nucleotide sequence: TGCGCCAGCAGCCAAGAGGTGGGAGAACACTACGAGCAGTACTTC. Its translation is CASSQEVGEHYEQYF. The full variable domain, its missing parts supplied by reference TRBV5-4 and TRBJ2-7, is ETGVTQSPTHLIKTRGQQVTLRCSSQSGHNTVSWYQQALGQGPQFIFQYYREEENGRGNFPPRFSGLQFPNYSSELNVNALELDDSALYLCASSQEVGEHYEQYFGPGTRLTVT.

This clone was seen a single time. The chain has TRBV5-6 and TRBJ2-5; D is possibly TRBD2 (6 bases). The V gene's germline CDR1 is SGHDT and CDR2 YYEEEE. V was clipped by 4 bases and J by 1 base, with 14 bases between them. The CDR3 totals 15 residues. CDR3 nucleotide sequence: TGTGCCAGCAGCCAAGCCGCGGGACTCCAAGAGACCCAGTACTTC. Amino acids: CASSQAAGLQETQYF.

This chain joins TRBV5-4 and TRBJ2-1; 10 bases line up with TRBD2. Germline CDR1 reads SGHNT; CDR2 reads YYREEE (reference sequence). This CDR3 has 15 amino acids. V lost 2 bases and J lost 7; bases outside the gene matches: 6. CDR3 in DNA: TGTGCCAGCAGCTTTGGAAGCGGGGGGGCGAATGAGCAGTTCTTC. Residues: CASSFGSGGANEQFF.

This clone has a single count. V and J are TRBV4-1 and TRBJ2-5, with D unresolved. CDR1 is MGHRA, CDR2 YSYEKL, per germline. This CDR3 contains 15 residues. V was pared by 0 bases and J by 1 base, with 9 bases between. CDR3 nucleotides: TGCGCCAGCAGCCAAGATTGGAACAGCCAAGAGACCCAGTACTTC. Its translation is CASSQDWNSQETQYF.

J is TRBJ2-7 and V is TRBV29-1; 9 nucleotides line up with TRBD1. This CDR3 comprises 14 residues. Germline V gene lookup returns CDR1 SQVTM and CDR2 ANQGSEA. V lost 4 bases, J lost 0 bases, and 4 bases stayed unmatched. The CDR3 sequence: CSVADRGASYEQYF. Here the CDR3 DNA reads TGCAGCGTTGCTGACAGGGGGGCCTCCTACGAGCAGTACTTC.

This sequence joins TRBV10-3 and TRBJ2-1; maybe TRBD2 (5 bases). Germline V lookup: CDR1 ENHRY, CDR2 SYGVKD. The CDR3 sequence is 13 residues long. The V end lost 6 bases, the J end lost 13 bases, and 19 bases lay between the germline ends. In nucleotides, the CDR3 is TGTGCCATCAGGGGAGAGGGCCGGGATCGACAGTTCTTC. This gives the protein CAIRGEGRDRQFF.

The CDR3: CASSIVGGADQPQHF. The CDR3 coding sequence is TGTGCCAGTAGTATAGTAGGGGGGGCCGATCAGCCCCAGCATTTT. This chain uses TRBV19 with TRBJ1-5, with D possibly TRBD1 on 6 matching bases. The CDR3 loop spans 15 amino acids. V was shortened by 1 base and J by 5 bases, with 12 bases between the two germline ends. Germline-derived CDR1 and CDR2 are LNHDA and SQIVND (reference sequence).

V and J are TRBV6-6 and TRBJ2-2, with D hard to call. The V end was cut by 3 bases, the J end by 2 bases, with 10 bases between. The CDR3 has 15 residues. CDR1 and CDR2 (germline): MNHNY, SVGAGI (reference sequence). Here the CDR3 DNA reads TGTGCCAGCAGTTATTTTATAGATAACACCGGGGAGCTGTTTTTT. Translating gives CASSYFIDNTGELFF.

This clone was seen a handful of times. The chain links TRBV11-2 to TRBJ1-3; D ambiguous. With 4 bases removed from V and 8 bases from J, the gap between germline ends came to 6 bases. This CDR3 has 11 residues. Germline V lookup: CDR1 SGHAT, CDR2 FQNNGV. The CDR3 here is CASSSGYTIYF. Written as DNA, the CDR3 is TGTGCCAGCAGCTCGGGGTACACCATATATTTT.

The chain carries TRBV7-9 and TRBJ2-2; D is perhaps TRBD1 (6 bases). This CDR3 contains 16 residues. Germline CDR1 SEHNR, CDR2 FQNEAQ (reference sequence). V was cut by 1 base and J by 4 bases, with 13 bases left in between. The CDR3 here is CASSLEGVRGTGELFF. For the CDR3, the DNA is TGTGCCAGCAGCTTAGAAGGGGTCAGGGGCACCGGGGAGCTGTTTTTT.

V and J are TRBV10-3 and TRBJ1-2; D unresolved. The CDR3 runs 17 residues. Germline lookup yields CDR1 ENHRY and CDR2 SYGVKD. V was cut by 4 bases and J by 5 bases, with 23 bases left in between. CDR3 protein: CAISVESGRTETYGYTF. CDR3 nucleotide sequence: TGTGCCATCAGTGTCGAGTCGGGGAGGACGGAGACTTATGGCTACACCTTC.

The gene calls are TRBV5-8 and TRBJ1-5; the match to TRBD1 covers 9 bases. This CDR3 is 17 amino acids long. Germline lookup yields CDR1 SGHTS and CDR2 YDEGEE. Losses at the gene ends were 2 bases for V and 1 base for J; bases not matched to a gene: 7. CDR3 residues: CASSLFATGGSNQPQHF. The CDR3 DNA follows: TGTGCCAGCAGCTTATTCGCGACAGGGGGAAGCAATCAGCCCCAGCATTTT.

V is TRBV5-1 and J is TRBJ1-1; TRBD1 matches at 7 bases. CDR3 length: 15 amino acids. Looked up from germline, CDR1 is SGHRS and CDR2 is YFSETQ. V lost 4 bases, J lost 1 base, and 7 bases stayed unmatched. The CDR3 DNA reads as TGCGCCAGCAGCGCCTCGACAGGGCGGAACACTGAAGCTTTCTTT. Amino acids: CASSASTGRNTEAFF.

This chain joins TRBV7-8 and TRBJ1-2; 11 nucleotides agree with TRBD1. The CDR3 length is 15 residues. CDR1 SGHVS and CDR2 FQNEAQ come from the germline V gene. V dropped 5 bases and J dropped 1; count of bases not matched to a gene: 3. The CDR3 is CASSPGQGDNYGYTF. The CDR3 DNA reads TGTGCCAGCAGCCCGGGACAGGGGGATAACTATGGCTACACCTTC.

The CDR3 DNA sequence: TGTGCCAGCAGCGCTCAACAGGGGAGGAAGACCCAGTACTTC. Its protein is CASSAQQGRKTQYF. This chain uses TRBV6-4 with TRBJ2-5; tentatively, D is TRBD1 (7 bases). Looked up from germline, CDR1 is MRHNA and CDR2 is SNTAGT. V was pared by 6 bases and J by 6 bases, with 17 bases between. CDR3 size: 14 residues.

The J gene is TRBJ1-4, the V gene TRBV7-9; no firm D call. The CDR3 spans 15 residues. With 1 base removed from V and 8 bases from J, the gap between germline ends came to 14 bases. Germline assignment: CDR1 SEHNR and CDR2 FQNEAQ (reference sequence). The CDR3 sequence is CASSLEPGVEEKLFF. The CDR3 DNA reads TGTGCCAGCAGCTTAGAACCCGGGGTGGAGGAAAAACTGTTTTTT.

The chain is built from TRBV11-2 and TRBJ2-7; D is perhaps TRBD2 (5 bases). CDR1 and CDR2 from the germline V gene are SGHAT and FQNNGV. The CDR3 is made up of 15 amino acids. Trimming pared 3 bases from V and 0 bases from J, leaving 12 bases between. This chain's CDR3 is CASSLVSGSSYEQYF. CDR3 DNA: TGTGCCAGCAGCTTGGTGAGCGGCAGCTCCTACGAGCAGTACTTC.

This clone appeared a few times. The genes are TRBV2 and TRBJ1-1; 8 bases line up with TRBD1. Germline V gene data show CDR1 as SNHLY and CDR2 as FYNNEI. The CDR3 consists of 15 residues. With 4 bases clipped from V and 8 bases from J, the junction kept 12 bases outside the gene matches. This CDR3 is CASSGQQGADFEAFF. CDR3 bases: TGTGCCAGCAGTGGTCAGCAGGGGGCGGACTTCGAAGCTTTCTTT.

This chain links TRBV15 with TRBJ2-7; 9 bases align to TRBD1. V was clipped by 3 bases and J by 6 bases; unmatched bases: 9. The CDR3 length is 15 residues. The germline CDR1 and CDR2 sequences are LNHNV and YYDKDF (reference sequence). In DNA, the CDR3 is TGTGCCACCAGCAGTAACACAGGGGGCTTTAGCGAGCAGTACTTC. Its translation: CATSSNTGGFSEQYF.

This chain uses TRBV5-1 with TRBJ1-2; D is ambiguous. The V end was cut by 0 bases, the J end by 7 bases, with 16 bases between. CDR1 SGHRS and CDR2 YFSETQ come from the germline V gene. The CDR3 spans 15 residues. CDR3 amino acids: CASSLGREFFGGYTF. In nucleotides, the CDR3 is TGCGCCAGCAGCTTGGGGAGGGAGTTCTTCGGTGGCTACACCTTC. The variable domain in full, with the rest retrieved from reference TRBV5-1 and TRBJ1-2, is KAGVTQTPRYLIKTRGQQVTLSCSPISGHRSVSWYQQTPGQGLQFLFEYFSETQRNKGNFPGRFSGRQFSNSRSEMNVSTLELGDSALYLCASSLGREFFGGYTFGSGTRLTVV.

This chain connects TRBV19 to TRBJ1-6, with 7 bases aligning to TRBD1. CDR3 length: 15 amino acids. Germline CDR1 is LNHDA and CDR2 is SQIVND (reference sequence). V gave up 2 bases and J gave up 13 bases; unmatched junction bases: 11. The CDR3 is CASSIFGTALSPLHF. The CDR3 DNA reads TGTGCCAGTAGTATATTCGGGACAGCCCTTTCTCCCCTCCACTTT.

The chain links TRBV19 to TRBJ2-5, with TRBD2 identical over 8 bases. The CDR3 consists of 16 residues. The V and J ends lost 6 bases and 5 bases, in that order; junction bases with no gene match: 14. Germline assignment: CDR1 LNHDA and CDR2 SQIVND (reference sequence). The CDR3 sequence: CASSRGGAGSYETQYF. Written as DNA, the CDR3 is TGTGCCAGTAGCCGGGGGGGAGCGGGGTCATATGAGACCCAGTACTTC.

V gene TRBV10-3 combines with J gene TRBJ1-5; perhaps TRBD1 as D (6 bases). V lost 4 bases, J lost 7 bases, and 14 bases lay in between. Germline V lookup: CDR1 ENHRY, CDR2 SYGVKD. The CDR3 length is 14 residues. The CDR3 sequence: CAISASGEYQPQHF. CDR3 sequence (DNA): TGTGCCATCAGTGCCTCAGGGGAATACCAGCCCCAGCATTTT.